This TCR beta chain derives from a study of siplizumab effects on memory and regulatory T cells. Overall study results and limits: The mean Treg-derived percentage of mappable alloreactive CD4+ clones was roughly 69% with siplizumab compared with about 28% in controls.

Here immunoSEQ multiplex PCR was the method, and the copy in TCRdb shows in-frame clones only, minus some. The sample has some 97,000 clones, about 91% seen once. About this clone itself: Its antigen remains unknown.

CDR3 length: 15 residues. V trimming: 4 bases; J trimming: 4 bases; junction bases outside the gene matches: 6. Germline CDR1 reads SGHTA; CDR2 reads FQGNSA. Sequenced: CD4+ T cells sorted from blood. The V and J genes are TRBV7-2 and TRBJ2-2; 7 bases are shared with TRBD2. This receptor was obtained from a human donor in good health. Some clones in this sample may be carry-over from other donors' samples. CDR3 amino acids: CASSSRTSGTGELFF. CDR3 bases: TGTGCCAGCAGCTCCCGGACTAGTGGCACCGGGGAGCTGTTTTTT.